This T cell receptor beta chain was identified in a study of monozygotic twins with inflammatory bowel disease. Germline V gene data show CDR1 as GTSNPN and CDR2 as SVGIG (reference sequence). This CDR3 region has 14 residues. TCRdb reprocessed the 5' RACE reads and stores each CDR3 protein as one record, lacking DNA. Seen in this sample are 300,000 to 350,000 distinct CDR3 sequences; the ten most common clones hold 2% to 2.5%. The receptor comes from a human donor with ulcerative colitis or Crohn's disease, or a healthy co-twin of an affected twin (not recorded which). V is TRBV30 and J is TRBJ2-1; no DNA is available, so the TRBD2 call from TCRdb remains unchecked. The specimen was blood. CDR3 loop: CACQAGGLYNEQFF.